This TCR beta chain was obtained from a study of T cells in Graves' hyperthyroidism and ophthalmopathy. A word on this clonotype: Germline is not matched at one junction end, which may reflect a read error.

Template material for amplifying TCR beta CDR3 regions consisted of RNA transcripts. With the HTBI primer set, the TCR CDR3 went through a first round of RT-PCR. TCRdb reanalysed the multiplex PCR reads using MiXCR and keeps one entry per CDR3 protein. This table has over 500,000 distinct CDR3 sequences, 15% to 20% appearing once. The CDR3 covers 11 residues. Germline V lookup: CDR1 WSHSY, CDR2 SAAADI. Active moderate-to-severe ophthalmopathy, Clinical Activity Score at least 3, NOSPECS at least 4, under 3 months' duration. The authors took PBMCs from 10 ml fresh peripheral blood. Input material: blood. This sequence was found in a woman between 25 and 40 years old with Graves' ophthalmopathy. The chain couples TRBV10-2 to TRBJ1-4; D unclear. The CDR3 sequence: CASRAGETLFF. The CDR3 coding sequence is TGCGCCAGCCGGGCGGGAGAAACACTGTTTTTT.